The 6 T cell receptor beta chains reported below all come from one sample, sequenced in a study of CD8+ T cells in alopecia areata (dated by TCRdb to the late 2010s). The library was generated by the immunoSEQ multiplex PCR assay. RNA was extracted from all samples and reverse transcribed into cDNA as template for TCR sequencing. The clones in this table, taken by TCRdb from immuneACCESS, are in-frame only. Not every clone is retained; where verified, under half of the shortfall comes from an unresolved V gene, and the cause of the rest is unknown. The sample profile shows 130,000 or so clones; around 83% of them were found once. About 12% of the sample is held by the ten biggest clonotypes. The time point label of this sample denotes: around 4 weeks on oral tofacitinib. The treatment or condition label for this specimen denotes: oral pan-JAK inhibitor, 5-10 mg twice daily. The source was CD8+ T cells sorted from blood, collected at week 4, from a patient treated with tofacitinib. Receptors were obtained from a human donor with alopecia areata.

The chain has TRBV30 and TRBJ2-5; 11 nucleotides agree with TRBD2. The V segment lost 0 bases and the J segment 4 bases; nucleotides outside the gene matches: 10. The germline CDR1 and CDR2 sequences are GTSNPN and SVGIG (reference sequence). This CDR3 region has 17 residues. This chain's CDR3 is CAWSVVLAGGPGETQYF. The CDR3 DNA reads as TGTGCCTGGAGTGTGGTATTAGCGGGAGGGCCCGGAGAGACCCAGTACTTC.

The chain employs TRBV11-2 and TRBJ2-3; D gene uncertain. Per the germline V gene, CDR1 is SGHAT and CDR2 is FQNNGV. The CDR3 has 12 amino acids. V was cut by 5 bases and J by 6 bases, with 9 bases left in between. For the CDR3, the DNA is TGTGCCAGCAGCCCCCCGCCTGATACGCAGTATTTT. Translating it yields CASSPPPDTQYF.

The CDR3 DNA is TGTGCCAGCAGTTCCTTGACAGGAGGCAGGGACGAGCAGTACTTC. Protein product: CASSSLTGGRDEQYF. V and J are TRBV27 and TRBJ2-7; a weak D match, TRBD1 (6 bases). CDR1 MNHEY and CDR2 SMNVEV come from the germline V gene (reference sequence). This CDR3 has 15 amino acids. Trimming stripped 4 bases from V and 5 bases from J, with 18 bases between.

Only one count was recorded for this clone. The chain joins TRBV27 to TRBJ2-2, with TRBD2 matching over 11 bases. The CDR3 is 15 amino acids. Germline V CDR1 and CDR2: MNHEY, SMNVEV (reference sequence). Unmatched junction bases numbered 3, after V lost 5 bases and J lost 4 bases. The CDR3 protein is CASSQGTSGTGELFF. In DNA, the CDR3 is TGTGCCAGCAGTCAAGGGACTAGCGGCACCGGGGAGCTGTTTTTT.

The CDR3 bases are TGTGCCAGCAGTGACTCGACAGGTTATGGCTACACCTTC. Translated: CASSDSTGYGYTF. The chain is built from TRBV25-1 and TRBJ1-2; D possibly corresponds to TRBD1 (6 bases). The CDR3 runs 13 residues. The germline CDR1 and CDR2 sequences are MGHDK and SYGVNS. Trimming pared 3 bases from V and 5 bases from J, leaving 10 bases between.

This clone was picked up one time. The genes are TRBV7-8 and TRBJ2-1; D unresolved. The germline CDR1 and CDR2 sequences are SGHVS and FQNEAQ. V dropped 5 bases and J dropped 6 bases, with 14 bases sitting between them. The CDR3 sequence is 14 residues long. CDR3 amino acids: CASSPVVSSNEQFF. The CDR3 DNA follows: TGTGCCAGCAGCCCCGTGGTCAGCAGCAATGAGCAGTTCTTC.